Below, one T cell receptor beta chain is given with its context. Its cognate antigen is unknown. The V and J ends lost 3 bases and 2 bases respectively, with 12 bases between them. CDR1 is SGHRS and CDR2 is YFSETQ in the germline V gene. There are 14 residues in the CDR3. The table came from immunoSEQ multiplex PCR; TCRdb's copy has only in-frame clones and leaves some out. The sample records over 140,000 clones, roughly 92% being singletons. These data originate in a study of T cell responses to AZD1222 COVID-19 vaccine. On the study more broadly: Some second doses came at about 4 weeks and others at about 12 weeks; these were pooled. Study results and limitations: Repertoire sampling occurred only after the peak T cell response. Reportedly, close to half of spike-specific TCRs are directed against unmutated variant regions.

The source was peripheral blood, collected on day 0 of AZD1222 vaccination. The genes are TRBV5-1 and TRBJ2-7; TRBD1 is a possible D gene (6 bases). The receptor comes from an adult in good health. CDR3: CASSSSAGAYEQYF. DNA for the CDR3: TGCGCCAGCAGCTCTTCCGCAGGGGCCTACGAGCAGTACTTC. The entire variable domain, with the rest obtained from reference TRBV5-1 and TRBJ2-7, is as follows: KAGVTQTPRYLIKTRGQQVTLSCSPISGHRSVSWYQQTPGQGLQFLFEYFSETQRNKGNFPGRFSGRQFSNSRSEMNVSTLELGDSALYLCASSSSAGAYEQYFGPGTRLTVT.